Sequencing of this T cell receptor (beta chain) was carried out in a study of T cell clusters in autoimmune cytopenias. Study details: The median distinct TRB clonotype count was about 2,400 per sample, from a median 51,575 reads.

Study findings and constraints: Comparing secondary cytopenia with chronic lymphocytic leukemia showed no cluster-lack signature, apparently masked by lymphoma repertoire. TRB repertoire shifts in secondary cytopenia and chronic lymphocytic leukemia mostly reflected lymphoma, not autoimmunity.

The CDR3 contains 15 residues. The germline V gene has CDR1 SGHKS and CDR2 YYEKEE (reference sequence). TRB amplification used around 270 ng of peripheral blood genomic DNA. Concerning this clonotype itself: Its target is not known.

TRB was amplified by touch-down multiplex PCR, primer pools A and B combined. TCRdb reprocessed the multiplex PCR reads, keeping one entry per CDR3 protein, no DNA. The listing contains about 15,000 distinct CDR3 sequences. The genes are TRBV5-5 and TRBJ2-3; lacking DNA, the TRBD1 call made by TCRdb goes unchecked. The sample taken for sequencing was peripheral blood. The TCR comes from a human donor with an autoimmune cytopenia or autoimmune hepatitis (not recorded which). The CDR3 protein is CASSLRDSRTDTQYF. Combining the CDR3 with reference TRBV5-5 and TRBJ2-3 gives the whole variable domain DAGVTQSPTHLIKTRGQQVTLRCSPISGHKSVSWYQQVLGQGPQFIFQYYEKEERGRGNFPDRFSARQFPNYSSELNVNALLLGDSALYLCASSLRDSRTDTQYFGPGTRLTVL.